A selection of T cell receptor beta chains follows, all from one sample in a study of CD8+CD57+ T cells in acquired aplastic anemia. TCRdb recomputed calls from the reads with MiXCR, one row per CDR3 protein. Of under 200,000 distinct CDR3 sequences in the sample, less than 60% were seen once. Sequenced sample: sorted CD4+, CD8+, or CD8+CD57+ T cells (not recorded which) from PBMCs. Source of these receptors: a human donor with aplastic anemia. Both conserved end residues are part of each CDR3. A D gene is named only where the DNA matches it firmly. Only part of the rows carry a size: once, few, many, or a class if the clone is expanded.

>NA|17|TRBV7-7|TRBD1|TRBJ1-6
TGTGCTAGCAGCTTACCGAAATGGGACAGCAATAATTCACCCCTCCACTTT
CASSLPKWDSNNSPLHF
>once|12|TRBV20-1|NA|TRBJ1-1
TGCAGTGCTAGTGACAGTGACACTGAAGCTTTCTTT
CSASDSDTEAFF
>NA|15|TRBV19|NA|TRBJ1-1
TGTGCCAGTAGTATAGGCACCGACGTAGGCACTGAAGCTTTCTTT
CASSIGTDVGTEAFF
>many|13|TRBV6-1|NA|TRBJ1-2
TGTGCCAGCAGTAAAACAGACAACTATGGCTACACCTTC
CASSKTDNYGYTF
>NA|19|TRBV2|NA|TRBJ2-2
TGTGCCAGCTCTTTTGTATGGTGGACGACGACCTCGAACACCGGGGAGCTGTTTTTT
CASSFVWWTTTSNTGELFF
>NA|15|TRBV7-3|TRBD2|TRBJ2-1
TGTGCCAGCAGCTTAATGACTAGCGGTCACAATAAGCAGTTCTTC
CASSLMTSGHNKQFF
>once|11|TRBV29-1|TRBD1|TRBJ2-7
TGCAGCGTTGATGCGGGACAGGGGGTATACTTC
CSVDAGQGVYF
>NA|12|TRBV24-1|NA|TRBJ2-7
TGTGCCACCGGCCAGGGGCGCGACGAGCAGTACTTC
CATGQGRDEQYF
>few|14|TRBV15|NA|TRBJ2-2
TGTGCCACCTCGTCGGGAGAGGATAGCGGGGAGCTGTTTTTT
CATSSGEDSGELFF
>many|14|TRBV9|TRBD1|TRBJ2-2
TGTGCCAGCAGCGTAACAGGGGACACCGGGGAGCTGTTTTTT
CASSVTGDTGELFF
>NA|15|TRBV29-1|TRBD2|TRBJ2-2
TGCAGCTCAGCCCCTAGCGGGAGGGCCCCGGGGGAGCTGTTTTTT
CSSAPSGRAPGELFF
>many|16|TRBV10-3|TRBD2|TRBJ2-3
TGTGCCATCAGTGAGGGGACTAGCGGGTATAAAGATACGCAGTATTTT
CAISEGTSGYKDTQYF
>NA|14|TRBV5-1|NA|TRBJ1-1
TGCGCCAGCAGCCAAGGGACGGCGAACACTGAAGCTTTCTTT
CASSQGTANTEAFF
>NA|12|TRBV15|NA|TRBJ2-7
TGTGCCACCAGCAGCAGGGGCTACGAGCAGTACTTC
CATSSRGYEQYF
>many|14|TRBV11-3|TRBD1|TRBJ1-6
TGTGCCAGCACCGTGACAGGGGGCAATTCACCCCTCCACTTT
CASTVTGGNSPLHF
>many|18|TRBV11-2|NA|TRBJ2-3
TGTGCCAGCAGCTTATACCCCCCACAGGGCTTGGGCACAGATACGCAGTATTTT
CASSLYPPQGLGTDTQYF
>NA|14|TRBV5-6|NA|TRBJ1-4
TGTGCCAGCAGCTTGAGGAGGACTAATGAAAAACTGTTTTTT
CASSLRRTNEKLFF
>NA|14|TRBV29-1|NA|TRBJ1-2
TGCAGCGCCCCGCACGGGGGCCTCAAAGACGGCTACACCTTC
CSAPHGGLKDGYTF
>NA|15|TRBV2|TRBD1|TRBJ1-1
TGTGCCAGCAGTCAGAGAAGGACAGGGGACACTGAAGCTTTCTTT
CASSQRRTGDTEAFF
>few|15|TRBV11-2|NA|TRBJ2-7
TGTGCCAGCAGCTCGGACGGAAGACTCTCCTACGAGCAGTACTTC
CASSSDGRLSYEQYF
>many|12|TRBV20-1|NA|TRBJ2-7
TGCAGTGCTAGATCAGGGCCATACGAGCAGTACTTC
CSARSGPYEQYF
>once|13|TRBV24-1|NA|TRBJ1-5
TGTGCCACCAGTGTTGGGGTGGGGCAGCCCCAGCATTTT
CATSVGVGQPQHF
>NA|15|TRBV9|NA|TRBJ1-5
TGTGCCAGCAGCGTAGATCCGTCAGGCAATCAGCCCCAGCATTTT
CASSVDPSGNQPQHF
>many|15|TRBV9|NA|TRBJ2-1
TGTGCCAGCAGCGTAGTAGCCAGATCATACAATGAGCAGTTCTTC
CASSVVARSYNEQFF
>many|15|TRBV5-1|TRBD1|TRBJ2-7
TGCGCCAGCAGCTTCGGGACAGGGTTGGCCTACGAGCAGTACTTC
CASSFGTGLAYEQYF
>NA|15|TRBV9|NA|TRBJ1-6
TGTGCCAGCAGCAGTCTCGGGACTTCGCATTCACCCCTCCACTTT
CASSSLGTSHSPLHF
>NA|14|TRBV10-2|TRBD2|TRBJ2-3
TGCGCCAGCAGCGAGCGGGGGGGCGAAGATACGCAGTATTTT
CASSERGGEDTQYF
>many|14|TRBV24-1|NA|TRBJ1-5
TGTGCCACCAGTGTCAGGGGCGCGAGTCAGCCCCAGCATTTT
CATSVRGASQPQHF